This T cell receptor (beta chain) stems from a study of blood T cell repertoires in COVID-19. Germline CDR1 is GTSNPN and CDR2 is SVGIG (reference sequence). There are 12 residues in the CDR3. V shed 5 bases and J 4 bases; nucleotides not matched to a gene: 2. TCRdb keeps only in-frame clones here, not all; method: immunoSEQ multiplex PCR. The data hold approximately 490,000 clones, with 88% observed a single time. Those enrolled, adults aged roughly 18 to 89 years, came from about two dozen US areas. This clone was found once. This chain joins TRBV30 and TRBJ2-1; 7 nucleotides match TRBD2. The sequenced sample consisted of PBMCs or T cells enriched from blood (not recorded which). The TCR sequence derives from a woman aged 55-69 years who had recovered from COVID-19. The CDR3, as DNA: TGTGCCTGGGGGGGACTATACAATGAGCAGTTCTTC. Amino acid sequence: CAWGGLYNEQFF.